This T cell receptor beta chain was identified in a study of T cell clones after liver transplantation. Whole-study results and caveats: Small, mixed patient groups and varying post-transplant times limit these conclusions.

The CDR3 runs 13 residues. Germline V gene lookup returns CDR1 MNHEY and CDR2 SVGAGI. With 2 bases removed from V and 3 bases from J, the gap between germline ends came to 8 bases. Sequencing of dividing CFSE-low cells from the MLR defined alloreactive TCRbeta sequences. Notes on this clone: Its antigen is as yet unknown.

TCRdb's table, derived via immunoSEQ multiplex PCR, lists solely in-frame clones and lacks some. The table includes a few thousand clones, roughly 31% detected once. The chain has TRBV6-5 and TRBJ2-7; D is perhaps TRBD1 (5 bases). This TCR was sampled from a human patient who received a liver transplant. The graft donor may have given rise to some T cells. Sequencing input: CD8+ T cells from cultured PBMCs. The CDR3 DNA reads as TGTGCCAGCAGTTACACACAGGTCTACGAGCAGTACTTC. The encoded protein is CASSYTQVYEQYF.